This T cell receptor (beta chain) emerged from a study of T cells after yellow fever vaccination. The wider study: Preparation used SMART-Seq v4 Ultra Low Input for the low-cell-number fractions. Whole-study results and caveats: The secondary response showed a weaker magnitude and a faster peak, day 5 versus 15. The booster response re-showed most primary clones: around 96% CD4, over 80% CD8.

Each CDR3 protein gets one entry after TCRdb re-called the 5' RACE reads with MiXCR. Found here are 600,000 to 750,000 distinct CDR3 sequences, 9% to 15% of them singletons; the top ten hold about 15%. Looked up from germline, CDR1 is SGHVS and CDR2 is FNYEAQ. After removal of 0 bases from V and 5 bases from J, the junction contained 5 bases not matched to a gene. The CDR3 is 15 residues long. The table lists this clonotype with a few counts. Its antigen is not identified. The TCR sequence derives from a man younger than 40 who received the YFV17D yellow fever vaccine. Here the sequenced sample was PBMCs, taken on the day of the yellow fever booster vaccination. V gene TRBV7-6 combines with J gene TRBJ2-7, with TRBD1 matching over 9 bases. The CDR3 bases are TGTGCCAGCAGCTTAGCGGGACAGGGTTTCAACGAGCAGTACTTC. Protein product: CASSLAGQGFNEQYF.